What follows are 28 T cell receptor beta chains derived from one specimen sequenced in a study of shared clonotypes between healthy human individuals. Terminally differentiated effector memory CD45RA+ cells were excluded from the naive CD8 cells, which were CD45RO-negative and positively selected for CCR7. Clones were sequenced by immunoSEQ multiplex PCR, and TCRdb holds only the in-frame ones, with some missing. The data contain about 2,200,000 clones, just over 90% of them singletons. Sequencing was done on a sample of naive CD8+ T cells from PBMCs. All receptors derive from a man in his late teens or twenties in good health. Some clones in this sample may be carry-over from other donors' samples.

This chain uses TRBV6-5 with TRBJ1-2; D remains unclear. Looked up from germline, CDR1 is MNHEY and CDR2 is SVGAGI. The length of the CDR3 is 11 residues. The V gene lost 7 bases and the J gene lost 6 bases, with 9 bases spanning the gap. CDR3 DNA sequence: TGTGCCAGCATGGGAGAGGATGGCTACACCTTC. Its protein is CASMGEDGYTF.

The rearrangement uses TRBV28 and TRBJ2-1, with 9 bases aligning to TRBD2. Germline values: CDR1 MDHEN, CDR2 SYDVKM. The CDR3 is made up of 18 amino acids. Losses at the gene ends were 2 bases for V and 6 bases for J; bases not matched to a gene: 14. CDR3 DNA: TGTGCCAGCAGTTTAAACGGGATGCATATGACTAGCGGCAATGAGCAGTTCTTC. Translation: CASSLNGMHMTSGNEQFF.

This clone was seen a single time. Other DNA sequences in the same sample also yield this CDR3. The gene calls are TRBV27 and TRBJ2-6; D is unclear. The V end lost 4 bases, the J end lost 3 bases, and 4 bases lay between the germline ends. The CDR3 runs to 13 residues. Germline values: CDR1 MNHEY, CDR2 SMNVEV (reference sequence). CDR3 residues: CASSSRGANVLTF. The CDR3 region has the DNA TGTGCCAGCAGTTCGCGTGGGGCCAACGTCCTGACTTTC.

The rearrangement links TRBV27 to TRBJ2-1, with D perhaps given as TRBD1 or TRBD2 (5 bases each). Germline V gene lookup returns CDR1 MNHEY and CDR2 SMNVEV (reference sequence). The CDR3 contains 13 residues. The V gene lost 6 bases and the J gene lost 2 bases, with 8 bases spanning the gap. The DNA for the CDR3 is TGTGCCAGCAGCGGGACGACCTACAATGAGCAGTTCTTC. Translating it yields CASSGTTYNEQFF.

The rearrangement links TRBV9 to TRBJ2-1; 8 bases fit TRBD2. This CDR3 has 17 amino acids. Germline V gene lookup returns CDR1 SGDLS and CDR2 YYNGEE. V lost 0 bases to trimming and J lost 2 bases; unmatched junction nucleotides: 7. The CDR3 DNA reads TGTGCCAGCAGCGTAGAGGTTTTAGCGGGAACCTACAATGAGCAGTTCTTC. This encodes CASSVEVLAGTYNEQFF.

J is TRBJ2-1 and V is TRBV5-1, with 8 bases matching TRBD2. The CDR3 consists of 17 residues. Germline V gene lookup returns CDR1 SGHRS and CDR2 YFSETQ. With 8 bases clipped from V and 2 bases from J, the junction kept 15 bases outside the gene matches. The CDR3 bases are TGCGCCAGTGCTAAAGGGCTGGGGCGGGAGGCCTACAATGAGCAGTTCTTC. Protein sequence: CASAKGLGREAYNEQFF.

The rearrangement joins TRBV28 to TRBJ2-2, with 7 bases fitting TRBD1. The CDR3 runs 14 residues. The germline gives CDR1 MDHEN, CDR2 SYDVKM. The ends lost 5 bases at V and 3 bases at J; junction bases unmatched: 3. Written as DNA, the CDR3 is TGTGCCAGCAGTGTGGGACAGTACACCGGGGAGCTGTTTTTT. Translation gives CASSVGQYTGELFF.

V is TRBV15 and J is TRBJ1-3; D call uncertain. The CDR3 has 16 residues. Trimming took off 0 bases at V and 3 bases at J, with 12 bases between the two ends. The germline V gene has CDR1 LNHNV and CDR2 YYDKDF (reference sequence). DNA for the CDR3: TGTGCCACCAGCAGAGATCGGCGGGAGAATGGAAACACCATATATTTT. Its translation: CATSRDRRENGNTIYF.

The V gene is TRBV5-4, the J gene TRBJ2-7; D might be TRBD1 or TRBD2, each matching 6 bases. CDR3 size: 14 residues. Germline V gene data show CDR1 as SGHNT and CDR2 as YYREEE (reference sequence). V was trimmed by 3 bases and J by 3 bases, leaving 13 bases between them. This CDR3 reads CASSWGDTDYEQYF. CDR3 in DNA: TGTGCCAGCAGCTGGGGGGACACAGACTACGAGCAGTACTTC.

The chain recombines TRBV28 with TRBJ2-1; D call uncertain. The CDR3 extends over 16 amino acids. Trimming took off 6 bases at V and 0 bases at J, with 15 bases between the two ends. Germline assignment: CDR1 MDHEN and CDR2 SYDVKM. The CDR3 region is CASSLWGSSSYNEQFF. The CDR3 coding sequence is TGTGCCAGCAGCCTGTGGGGTTCCAGCTCCTACAATGAGCAGTTCTTC.

The genes are TRBV19 and TRBJ1-1, with D unresolved. The CDR3 covers 13 residues. Germline assignment: CDR1 LNHDA and CDR2 SQIVND (reference sequence). V lost 6 bases, J lost 0 bases, and 8 bases lay in between. CDR3 amino acids: CASRRAVNTEAFF. CDR3 coding DNA: TGTGCCAGTAGACGGGCGGTGAACACTGAAGCTTTCTTT. The whole variable domain, remainder taken from reference TRBV19 and TRBJ1-1, is DGGITQSPKYLFRKEGQNVTLSCEQNLNHDAMYWYRQDPGQGLRLIYYSQIVNDFQKGDIAEGYSVSREKKESFPLTVTSAQKNPTAFYLCASRRAVNTEAFFGQGTRLTVV.

The V gene is TRBV7-8, the J gene TRBJ2-7; unclear D gene. Germline CDR1 reads SGHVS; CDR2 reads FQNEAQ. There are 15 residues in the CDR3. V lost 5 bases to trimming and J lost 3 bases, with 17 bases between them. CDR3 bases: TGTGCCAGCAGCGTACTCCGAGCTTCAAGCTACGAGCAGTACTTC. Translated: CASSVLRASSYEQYF.

The chain links TRBV29-1 to TRBJ1-1; D may be TRBD1 (6 bases). Trimming took off 0 bases at V and 9 bases at J, with 14 bases between the two ends. Germline-derived CDR1 and CDR2 are SQVTM and ANQGSEA. CDR3 size: 13 residues. The CDR3 sequence: CSVEERITGQAFF. In nucleotides, the CDR3 is TGCAGCGTTGAAGAGAGGATAACAGGGCAAGCTTTCTTT.

The chain has TRBV5-5 and TRBJ1-2; tentative D call: TRBD1 (5 bases). The CDR3 spans 17 residues. The germline V gene has CDR1 SGHKS and CDR2 YYEKEE (reference sequence). V lost 1 base to trimming and J lost 4 bases, with 20 bases between them. The CDR3 loop is CASSLYGRGSAGYGYTF. CDR3 DNA: TGTGCCAGCAGCTTGTATGGTAGGGGCTCCGCGGGCTATGGCTACACCTTC. Combining the CDR3 with reference TRBV5-5 and TRBJ1-2 gives the whole variable domain DAGVTQSPTHLIKTRGQQVTLRCSPISGHKSVSWYQQVLGQGPQFIFQYYEKEERGRGNFPDRFSARQFPNYSSELNVNALLLGDSALYLCASSLYGRGSAGYGYTFGSGTRLTVV.

J is TRBJ2-3 and V is TRBV9; the D is unclear. From germline, CDR1 is SGDLS and CDR2 YYNGEE. The CDR3 contains 13 residues. The ends were cut back, 3 bases at V and 4 bases at J, with 9 bases in the middle. In nucleotides, the CDR3 is TGTGCCAGCAGCGCAAACCCCGCAGATACGCAGTATTTT. It translates to CASSANPADTQYF.

V gene TRBV7-2 combines with J gene TRBJ2-1; 9 bases align to TRBD2. The length of the CDR3 is 16 residues. Germline CDR1 SGHTA, CDR2 FQGNSA. The V gene end was trimmed by 7 bases and the J gene end by 8 bases; junction bases not matched to a gene: 15. CDR3 region: CASTKRVAGDGDEQFF. In nucleotides, the CDR3 is TGTGCCAGCACCAAAAGGGTAGCGGGAGACGGGGATGAGCAGTTCTTC.

As for this clone: Within the sample, other DNA sequences also encode this same CDR3. The chain links TRBV5-6 to TRBJ1-2; TRBD1 matches 11 bases. Germline loops: CDR1 SGHDT, CDR2 YYEEEE. This CDR3 has 14 amino acids. The V segment lost 4 bases and the J segment 4 bases; nucleotides outside the gene matches: 3. Here the CDR3 DNA reads TGTGCCAGCAGCCCCGGGACAGGGGGCTATGGCTACACCTTC. It translates to CASSPGTGGYGYTF.

This clone was seen just once. V gene TRBV28 combines with J gene TRBJ2-3; TRBD2 is a possible D gene (6 bases). Germline assignment: CDR1 MDHEN and CDR2 SYDVKM. CDR3 length equals 13 residues. Trimming cost V 6 bases and J 3 bases, with 10 bases left between them. CDR3 coding DNA: TGTGCCAGCAGCCTGGAGGGGACAGATACGCAGTATTTT. The encoded protein is CASSLEGTDTQYF.

V usage is TRBV9 and J usage is TRBJ2-5; D unclear. V lost 4 bases and J lost 0, with 13 bases in between. Germline CDR1 and CDR2: SGDLS and YYNGEE. This CDR3 has 15 amino acids. The CDR3 is CASSPQMGNQETQYF. In DNA, the CDR3 is TGTGCCAGCAGCCCCCAAATGGGGAACCAAGAGACCCAGTACTTC.

The CDR3 DNA follows: TGTGCCAGCAGCTTTACAGCCTCCTACGAGCAGTACTTC. This codes for CASSFTASYEQYF. This chain uses TRBV7-9 with TRBJ2-7, with D unresolved. Germline V CDR1 and CDR2: SEHNR, FQNEAQ (reference sequence). The CDR3 length is 13 residues. The V end lost 3 bases, the J end lost 0 bases, and 6 bases lay between the germline ends.

This clone was recorded once. The genes are TRBV11-2 and TRBJ1-2; D remains ambiguous. V dropped 4 bases and J dropped 1 base, with 7 bases sitting between them. The V gene's germline CDR1 is SGHAT and CDR2 FQNNGV. This CDR3 comprises 13 residues. The CDR3 nucleotides are TGTGCCAGCAGCTCTTGGGTTAACTATGGCTACACCTTC. Its translation is CASSSWVNYGYTF. The variable domain in full, completed from reference TRBV11-2 and TRBJ1-2, reads EAGVAQSPRYKIIEKRQSVAFWCNPISGHATLYWYQQILGQGPKLLIQFQNNGVVDDSQLPKDRFSAERLKGVDSTLKIQPAKLEDSAVYLCASSSWVNYGYTFGSGTRLTVV.

The chain employs TRBV6-4 and TRBJ1-1; no reliable D call. Trimming took 6 bases from V and 3 from J, leaving 17 bases between them. In germline, CDR1 is MRHNA, CDR2 SNTAGT. CDR3 length equals 15 residues. DNA for the CDR3: TGTGCCAGCAGGGACGATCACCAACGGGACACTGAAGCTTTCTTT. Amino acids: CASRDDHQRDTEAFF.

The rearrangement uses TRBV19 and TRBJ1-1; 9 bases are shared with TRBD1. The V gene's germline CDR1 is LNHDA and CDR2 SQIVND (reference sequence). The J segment lost 1 base and the V segment lost 4 bases, leaving 13 bases of the junction unmatched. The CDR3 runs to 18 residues. The CDR3 nucleotides read TGTGCCAGTAGTACCTCCCGGGACAGGGAACTTCGGAACACTGAAGCTTTCTTT. Protein sequence: CASSTSRDRELRNTEAFF.

With respect to this clone: The sample contains more than one DNA sequence encoding this CDR3. This chain joins TRBV27 and TRBJ2-7; D assignment may be TRBD1 or TRBD2 (5 bases each). The germline V gene has CDR1 MNHEY and CDR2 SMNVEV (reference sequence). CDR3 length: 13 residues. Trimming removed 5 bases from V and 4 bases from J, with 12 bases in between. CDR3 sequence: CASSKRGGYEQYF. DNA for the CDR3: TGTGCCAGCAGTAAGAGGGGCGGATACGAGCAGTACTTC.

The rearrangement links TRBV19 to TRBJ2-2; the D is unclear. The CDR3 loop spans 12 amino acids. Trimming stripped 5 bases from V and 4 bases from J, with 5 bases between. Germline V gives CDR1 LNHDA, CDR2 SQIVND (reference sequence). CDR3 residues: CASSSSTGELFF. The CDR3 DNA reads TGTGCCAGTAGTTCGTCCACCGGGGAGCTGTTTTTT.

The chain has TRBV9 and TRBJ2-1, with no clear D. The ends were cut back, 3 bases at V and 6 bases at J, with 7 bases in the middle. Per germline, CDR1 SGDLS and CDR2 YYNGEE. The CDR3 is 12 residues long. The CDR3 spells CASSDFGNEQFF. The CDR3, as DNA: TGTGCCAGCAGCGACTTCGGCAATGAGCAGTTCTTC.

The chain uses TRBV15 and TRBJ2-2; 7 nucleotides match TRBD2. CDR1 LNHNV and CDR2 YYDKDF come from the germline V gene (reference sequence). Trimming removed 1 base from V and 5 bases from J; junction bases left unmatched: 10. The CDR3 covers 17 residues. As DNA, the CDR3 is TGTGCCACCAGCAGAGGACTAGCCGAAGAAGGTACCGGGGAGCTGTTTTTT. It codes for CATSRGLAEEGTGELFF.

The V and J genes are TRBV7-2 and TRBJ1-1, with D uncertain. The CDR3 consists of 15 residues. The V end lost 3 bases, the J end lost 7 bases, and 18 bases lay between the germline ends. The germline V gene has CDR1 SGHTA and CDR2 FQGNSA. The CDR3 loop reads CASSFVIAGSYEAFF. Here the CDR3 DNA reads TGTGCCAGCAGCTTCGTCATAGCCGGGTCGTATGAAGCTTTCTTT.